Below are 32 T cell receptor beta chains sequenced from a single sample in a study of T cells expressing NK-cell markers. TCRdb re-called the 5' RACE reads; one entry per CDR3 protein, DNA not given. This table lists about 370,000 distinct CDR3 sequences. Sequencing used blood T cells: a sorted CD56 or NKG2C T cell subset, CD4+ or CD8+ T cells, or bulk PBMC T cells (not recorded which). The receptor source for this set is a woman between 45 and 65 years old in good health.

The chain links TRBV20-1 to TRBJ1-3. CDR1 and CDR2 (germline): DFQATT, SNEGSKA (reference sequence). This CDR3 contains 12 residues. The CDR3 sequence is CSAQRGADTIYF.

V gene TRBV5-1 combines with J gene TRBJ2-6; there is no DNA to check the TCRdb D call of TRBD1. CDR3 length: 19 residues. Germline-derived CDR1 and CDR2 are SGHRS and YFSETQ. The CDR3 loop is CASSSDPWTGGVGANVLTF.

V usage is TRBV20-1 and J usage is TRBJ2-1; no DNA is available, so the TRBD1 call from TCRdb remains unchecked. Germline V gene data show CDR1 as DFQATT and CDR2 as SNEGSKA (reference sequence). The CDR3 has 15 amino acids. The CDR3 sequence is CSARGALGPYNEQFF.

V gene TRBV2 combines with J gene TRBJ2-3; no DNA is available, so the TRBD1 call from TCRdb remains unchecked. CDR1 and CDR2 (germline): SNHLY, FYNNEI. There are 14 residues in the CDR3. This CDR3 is CASSRDTSTDTQYF.

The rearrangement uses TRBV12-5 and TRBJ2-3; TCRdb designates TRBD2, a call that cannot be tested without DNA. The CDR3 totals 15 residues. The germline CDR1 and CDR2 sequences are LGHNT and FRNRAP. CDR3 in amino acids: CASGLALAGGDTQYF.

CDR3 loop: CASRADMAGELFF. The J gene is TRBJ2-2, the V gene TRBV2. The CDR3 totals 13 residues. Germline V gene lookup returns CDR1 SNHLY and CDR2 FYNNEI.

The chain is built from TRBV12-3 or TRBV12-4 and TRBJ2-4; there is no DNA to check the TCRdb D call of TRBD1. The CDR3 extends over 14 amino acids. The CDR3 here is CASSLFSTGNIQYF.

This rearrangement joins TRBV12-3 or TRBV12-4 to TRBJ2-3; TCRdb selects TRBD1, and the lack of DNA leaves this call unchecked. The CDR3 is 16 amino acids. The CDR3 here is CASSLGSGGKADTQYF.

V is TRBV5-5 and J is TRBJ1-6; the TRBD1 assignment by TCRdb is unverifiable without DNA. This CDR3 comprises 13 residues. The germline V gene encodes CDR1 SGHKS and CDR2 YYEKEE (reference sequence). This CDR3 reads CASRGTGQTPLHF.

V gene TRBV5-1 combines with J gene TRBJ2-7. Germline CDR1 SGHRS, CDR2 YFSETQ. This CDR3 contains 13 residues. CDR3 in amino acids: CASSWGSKGEQYF.

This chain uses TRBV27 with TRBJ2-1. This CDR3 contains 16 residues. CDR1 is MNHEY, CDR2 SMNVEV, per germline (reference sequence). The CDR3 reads CASSSPTRSSYNEQFF.

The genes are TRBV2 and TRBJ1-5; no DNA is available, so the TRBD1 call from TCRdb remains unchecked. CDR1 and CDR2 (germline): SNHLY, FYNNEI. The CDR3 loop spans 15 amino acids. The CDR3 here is CASSRTGGLNQPQHF.

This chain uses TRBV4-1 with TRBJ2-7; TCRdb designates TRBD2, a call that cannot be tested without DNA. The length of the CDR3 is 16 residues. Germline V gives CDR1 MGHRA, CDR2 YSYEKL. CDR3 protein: CASSPSTSASSYEQYF.

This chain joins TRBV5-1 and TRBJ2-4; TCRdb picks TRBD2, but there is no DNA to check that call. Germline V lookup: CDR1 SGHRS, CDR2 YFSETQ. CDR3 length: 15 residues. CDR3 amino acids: CASSRAGGSQDIQYF.

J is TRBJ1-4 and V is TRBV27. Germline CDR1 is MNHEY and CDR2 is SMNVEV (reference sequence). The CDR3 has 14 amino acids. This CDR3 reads CASRARATNEKLFF.

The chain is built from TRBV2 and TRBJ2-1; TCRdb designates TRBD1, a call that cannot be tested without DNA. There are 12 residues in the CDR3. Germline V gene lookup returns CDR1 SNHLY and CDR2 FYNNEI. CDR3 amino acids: CASSGGGNEQFF.

The CDR3: CASSLQGDSGNTIYF. The chain employs TRBV4-1 and TRBJ1-3; TCRdb picks TRBD1, but there is no DNA to check that call. Germline assignment: CDR1 MGHRA and CDR2 YSYEKL. CDR3 length equals 15 residues.

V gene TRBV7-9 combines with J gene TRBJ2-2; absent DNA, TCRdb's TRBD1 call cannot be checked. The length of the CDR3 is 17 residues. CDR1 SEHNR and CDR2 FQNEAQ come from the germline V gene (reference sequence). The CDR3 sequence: CASSYPSRVPNTGELFF.

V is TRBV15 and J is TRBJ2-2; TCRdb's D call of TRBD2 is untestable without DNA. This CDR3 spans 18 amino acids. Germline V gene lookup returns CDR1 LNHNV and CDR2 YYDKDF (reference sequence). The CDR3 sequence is CATSVEGIFNAGTGELFF.

CDR3 protein: CSARAPGRDGETQYF. The J gene is TRBJ2-5, the V gene TRBV20-1; TCRdb returns TRBD2, unconfirmable since there is no DNA. Germline CDR1 is DFQATT and CDR2 is SNEGSKA (reference sequence). The CDR3 has 15 amino acids.

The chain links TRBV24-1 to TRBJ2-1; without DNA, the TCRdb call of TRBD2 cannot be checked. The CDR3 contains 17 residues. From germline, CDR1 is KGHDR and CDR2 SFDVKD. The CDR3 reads CATSDPRSGQGINEQFF.

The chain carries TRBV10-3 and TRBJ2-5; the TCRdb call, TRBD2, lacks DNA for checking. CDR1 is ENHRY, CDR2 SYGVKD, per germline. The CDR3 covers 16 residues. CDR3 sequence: CAISKGLVGLRETQYF.

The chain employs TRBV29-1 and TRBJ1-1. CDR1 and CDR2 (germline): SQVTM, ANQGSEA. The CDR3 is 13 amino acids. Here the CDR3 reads CSVAALLNTEAFF. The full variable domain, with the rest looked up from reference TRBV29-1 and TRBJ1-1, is SAVISQKPSRDICQRGTSLTIQCQVDSQVTMMFWYRQQPGQSLTLIATANQGSEATYESGFVIDKFPISRPNLTFSTLTVSNMSPEDSSIYLCSVAALLNTEAFFGQGTRLTVV.

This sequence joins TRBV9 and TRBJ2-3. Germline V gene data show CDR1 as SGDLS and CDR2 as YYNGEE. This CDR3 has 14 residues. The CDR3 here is CASSVEGGADTQYF.

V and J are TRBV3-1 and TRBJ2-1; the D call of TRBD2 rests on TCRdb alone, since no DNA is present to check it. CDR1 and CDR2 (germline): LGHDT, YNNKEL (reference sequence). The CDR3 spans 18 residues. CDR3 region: CASTPVISAGDSYNEQFF.

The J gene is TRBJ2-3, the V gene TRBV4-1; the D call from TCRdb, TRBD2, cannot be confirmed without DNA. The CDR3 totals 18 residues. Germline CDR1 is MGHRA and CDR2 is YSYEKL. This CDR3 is CASSQVLAGGSRSDTQYF.

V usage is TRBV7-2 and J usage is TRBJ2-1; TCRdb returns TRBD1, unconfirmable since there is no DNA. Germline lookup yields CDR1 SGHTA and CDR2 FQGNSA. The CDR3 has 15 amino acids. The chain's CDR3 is CASSPDRGRSNEQFF.

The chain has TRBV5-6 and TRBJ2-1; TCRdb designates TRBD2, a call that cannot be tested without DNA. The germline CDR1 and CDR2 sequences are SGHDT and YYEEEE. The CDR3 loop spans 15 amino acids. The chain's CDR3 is CASSFGGLGGNEQFF.

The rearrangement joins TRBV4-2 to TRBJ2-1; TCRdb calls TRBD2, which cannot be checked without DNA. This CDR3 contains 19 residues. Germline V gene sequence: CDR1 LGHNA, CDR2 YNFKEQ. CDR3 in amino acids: CASSRKVASGSVVYNEQFF.

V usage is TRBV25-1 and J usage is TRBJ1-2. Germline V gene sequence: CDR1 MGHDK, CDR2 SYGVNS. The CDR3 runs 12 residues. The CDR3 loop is CASSDGLYGYTF.

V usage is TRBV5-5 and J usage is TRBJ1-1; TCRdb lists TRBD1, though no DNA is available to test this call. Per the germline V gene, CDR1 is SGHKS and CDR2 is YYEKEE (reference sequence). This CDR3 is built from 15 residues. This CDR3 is CASSRWGGRGTEAFF.

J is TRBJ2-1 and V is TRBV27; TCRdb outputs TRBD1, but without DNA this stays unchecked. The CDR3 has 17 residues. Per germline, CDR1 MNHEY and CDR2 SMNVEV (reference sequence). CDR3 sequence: CASSTAPGGSSYNEQFF.